This T cell receptor (beta chain) came from a study of blood T cell repertoires in COVID-19. Background on the study: Acute and convalescent COVID-19 samples came from the United States, Italy and Spain. Sample material is recorded as cDNA or gDNA derived from T cells, B-cell-depleted T cells, or PBMCs.

Living in roughly 23 US areas, the participants were between 18 and 89 years of age. Clones were sequenced by immunoSEQ multiplex PCR, and TCRdb holds only the in-frame ones, with some missing. The sample shows around 430,000 clones, 87% of them seen only once. Input material: PBMCs or T cells enriched from blood (not recorded which). This receptor was taken from a woman aged 50 to 60 who had recovered from COVID-19.

CDR3 nucleotide sequence: TGTGCCAGCAGCTCCTACCACCAGCCCCAGCATTTT. Protein: CASSSYHQPQHF. J is TRBJ1-5 and V is TRBV7-2; D remains unclear. CDR1 is SGHTA, CDR2 FQGNSA, per germline. V lost 4 bases, J lost 7 bases, and 8 bases lay in between. The CDR3 has 12 amino acids.